Listed here are 5 T cell receptor beta chains from one sample, sequenced in a study of blood T cell repertoires in COVID-19. Produced via immunoSEQ multiplex PCR; TCRdb's table is partial and in-frame only. Among about 400,000 clones listed, roughly 90% were seen once. The sequencing input was peripheral blood. Every receptor here comes from a man aged 35-49 years with acute or convalescent COVID-19.

The chain uses TRBV18 and TRBJ1-4, with TRBD1 as a possible D gene (5 bases). Germline V gene lookup returns CDR1 KGHSH and CDR2 LQKENI. V was pared by 5 bases and J by 4 bases, with 20 bases between. CDR3 length: 17 residues. CDR3 sequence: CASSSREINQGNEKLFF. The CDR3 coding sequence is TGTGCCAGCTCATCGCGAGAAATAAACCAGGGTAATGAAAAACTGTTTTTT. Full variable domain (missing parts from reference TRBV18 and TRBJ1-4): NAGVMQNPRHLVRRRGQEARLRCSPMKGHSHVYWYRQLPEEGLKFMVYLQKENIIDESGMPKERFSAEFPKEGPSILRIQQVVRGDSAAYFCASSSREINQGNEKLFFGSGTQLSVL.

CDR3 residues: CASSLGSGGASDTQYF. DNA for the CDR3: TGCGCCAGCAGCTTGGGTAGCGGGGGGGCCTCAGATACGCAGTATTTT. J is TRBJ2-3 and V is TRBV5-1, with 11 bases that match TRBD2. CDR3 size: 16 residues. J was trimmed by 4 bases and V by 0 bases; bases with no gene match: 4. The germline gives CDR1 SGHRS, CDR2 YFSETQ.

Only one count was recorded for this clone. The chain has TRBV3-1 (or the pseudogene TRBV3-2) and TRBJ2-7, with 10 bases identical to TRBD2. J was trimmed by 5 bases and V by 1 base; bases with no gene match: 8. Germline values: CDR1 LGHDT, CDR2 YNNKEL (reference sequence). This CDR3 is 16 amino acids long. Here the CDR3 reads CASSQGSLAGADEQYF. As DNA, the CDR3 is TGTGCCAGCAGCCAAGGGTCGCTAGCGGGGGCTGACGAGCAGTACTTC.

The CDR3 loop is CASGTGGNQPQHF. CDR3 nucleotides: TGTGCCAGCGGAACAGGGGGCAATCAGCCCCAGCATTTT. The chain joins TRBV6-6 to TRBJ1-5, with 7 nucleotides matching TRBD1. Looked up from germline, CDR1 is MNHNY and CDR2 is SVGAGI (reference sequence). CDR3 size: 13 residues. Losses at the gene ends were 8 bases for V and 2 bases for J; bases not matched to a gene: 3.

The rearrangement joins TRBV7-9 to TRBJ1-2, with 7 bases lining up with TRBD1. V lost 3 bases to trimming and J lost 8 bases; unmatched junction nucleotides: 6. This CDR3 contains 13 residues. From germline, CDR1 is SEHNR and CDR2 FQNEAQ (reference sequence). CDR3 protein: CASSFTGDGGYTF. Here the CDR3 DNA reads TGTGCCAGCAGCTTTACAGGGGACGGCGGCTACACCTTC.